These 32 T cell receptor beta chains were sequenced from one sample in a study of CD8+ T cells in alopecia areata. Extraction and reverse transcription of RNA yielded cDNA as the sequencing template. Using immunoSEQ multiplex PCR, the repertoire was profiled, and TCRdb retains in-frame clones only, with some absent. Of roughly 150,000 clones in the sample, roughly 44% are singletons; the top ten hold approximately 6.8%. The specimen was CD4+ T cells sorted from blood. Source of these receptors: a human donor with alopecia areata.

V and J are TRBV19 and TRBJ1-2, with D uncertain. V lost 3 bases, J lost 3 bases, and 5 bases lay in between. The CDR3 has 12 amino acids. The germline CDR1 and CDR2 sequences are LNHDA and SQIVND (reference sequence). The CDR3 DNA sequence: TGTGCCAGTAGTATCGCAGACTATGGCTACACCTTC. Residues: CASSIADYGYTF.

The V gene is TRBV29-1, the J gene TRBJ2-3; 7 positions agree with TRBD2. CDR1 is SQVTM, CDR2 ANQGSEA, per germline. The CDR3 spans 13 residues. Germline trimming cut 4 bases from V and 5 bases from J; bases unmatched to any gene: 6. The CDR3 loop is CSVAGGQGDTQYF. In DNA, the CDR3 is TGCAGCGTTGCGGGAGGTCAGGGAGATACGCAGTATTTT.

V gene TRBV28 combines with J gene TRBJ2-3, with 7 positions matching TRBD2. Germline V gene data show CDR1 as MDHEN and CDR2 as SYDVKM. Unmatched junction bases numbered 8, after V lost 5 bases and J lost 3 bases. The CDR3 length is 15 residues. The CDR3 is CASSTGLVRTDTQYF. CDR3 DNA: TGTGCCAGCAGTACCGGACTAGTGAGAACAGATACGCAGTATTTT.

The J gene is TRBJ2-7, the V gene TRBV18; D possibly uses TRBD1 or TRBD2 (5 bases each). The germline V and J ends were trimmed by 2 bases and 0 bases, with 11 bases remaining between them. Germline CDR1 and CDR2: KGHSH and LQKENI. This CDR3 has 15 residues. The CDR3 protein is CASSPGTASSYEQYF. Written as DNA, the CDR3 is TGTGCCAGCTCACCAGGGACGGCGAGCTCCTACGAGCAGTACTTC. The whole variable domain, remainder taken from reference TRBV18 and TRBJ2-7, is NAGVMQNPRHLVRRRGQEARLRCSPMKGHSHVYWYRQLPEEGLKFMVYLQKENIIDESGMPKERFSAEFPKEGPSILRIQQVVRGDSAAYFCASSPGTASSYEQYFGPGTRLTVT.

V gene TRBV6-5 combines with J gene TRBJ2-3, with 8 bases lining up with TRBD2. The CDR3 covers 16 residues. Trimming removed 2 bases from V and 5 bases from J; junction bases left unmatched: 9. The germline gives CDR1 MNHEY, CDR2 SVGAGI. The CDR3 region has the DNA TGTGCCAGCAGTTACACAGGGACGGCGGGGGGAGATACGCAGTATTTT. Translated, it gives CASSYTGTAGGDTQYF.

The V gene is TRBV4-1, the J gene TRBJ2-1; D may be TRBD2 (6 bases). The CDR3 contains 16 residues. Germline values: CDR1 MGHRA, CDR2 YSYEKL. V was pared by 3 bases and J by 4 bases, with 16 bases between. CDR3 in DNA: TGCGCCAGCAGCCAGGTAGCGGAGGAGGGATACAATGAGCAGTTCTTC. Translation gives CASSQVAEEGYNEQFF.

This sequence joins TRBV6-5 and TRBJ1-1, with D unclear. The CDR3 loop spans 11 amino acids. The germline V gene encodes CDR1 MNHEY and CDR2 SVGAGI. The germline V and J ends were trimmed by 6 bases and 6 bases, with 8 bases remaining between them. The CDR3: CASSSVAEAFF. The CDR3 region has the DNA TGTGCCAGCAGCTCCGTTGCTGAAGCTTTCTTT.

The chain uses TRBV7-2 and TRBJ2-1; 10 bases are shared with TRBD1. In germline, CDR1 is SGHTA, CDR2 FQGNSA. CDR3 size: 15 residues. V lost 4 bases to trimming and J lost 3 bases; unmatched junction nucleotides: 3. CDR3: CASSSDRGLYNEQFF. CDR3 DNA: TGTGCCAGCAGCTCCGACAGGGGGCTCTACAATGAGCAGTTCTTC.

V usage is TRBV5-1 and J usage is TRBJ1-5; tentative D call: TRBD1 (5 bases). There are 14 residues in the CDR3. V was trimmed by 4 bases and J by 4 bases, leaving 12 bases between them. Germline CDR1 is SGHRS and CDR2 is YFSETQ. The CDR3 bases are TGCGCCAGCAGCCTAACAGGTCCAAATCAGCCCCAGCATTTT. Its translation: CASSLTGPNQPQHF.

This clone was detected a few times. CDR3 sequence: CASSPRRLTDTQYF. The CDR3 DNA reads TGTGCCAGCAGCCCCCGAAGACTCACAGATACGCAGTATTTT. The V and J genes are TRBV7-3 and TRBJ2-3, with D uncertain. The CDR3 loop spans 14 amino acids. V dropped 5 bases and J dropped 2 bases, with 11 bases sitting between them. Germline V gene lookup returns CDR1 SGHTA and CDR2 FQGTGA.

The chain is built from TRBV30 and TRBJ2-3, with D uncertain. The CDR3 runs 13 residues. Germline values: CDR1 GTSNPN, CDR2 SVGIG (reference sequence). V was clipped by 7 bases and J by 6 bases, with 17 bases between them. CDR3 amino acids: CASAPTGSDTQYF. For the CDR3, the DNA is TGTGCCTCTGCCCCAACGGGTTCGGATACGCAGTATTTT.

The chain uses TRBV15 and TRBJ2-1; no clear D gene. V lost 5 bases, J lost 6 bases, and 8 bases lay in between. CDR1 and CDR2 from the germline V gene are LNHNV and YYDKDF (reference sequence). This CDR3 contains 12 residues. CDR3 region: CATSGNTNEQFF. CDR3 in DNA: TGTGCCACCAGCGGCAACACCAATGAGCAGTTCTTC.

This chain connects TRBV6-5 to TRBJ1-2; no reliable D call. Germline loops: CDR1 MNHEY, CDR2 SVGAGI. V dropped 4 bases and J dropped 3 bases, with 15 bases sitting between them. CDR3 length equals 15 residues. The CDR3 reads CASSSTTGLHYGYTF. Here the CDR3 DNA reads TGTGCCAGCAGTTCCACAACGGGCCTCCACTATGGCTACACCTTC.

This chain links TRBV15 with TRBJ2-1; D ambiguous. The length of the CDR3 is 12 residues. The germline V gene has CDR1 LNHNV and CDR2 YYDKDF (reference sequence). The V and J ends lost 4 bases and 4 bases respectively, with 5 bases between them. The CDR3 DNA reads TGTGCCACCAGCATAGCATACAATGAGCAGTTCTTC. This translates into CATSIAYNEQFF.

This chain's CDR3 is CASSSGQGDGYTF. The CDR3 region has the DNA TGTGCCAGCAGTTCGGGACAGGGGGATGGCTACACCTTC. The genes are TRBV28 and TRBJ1-2; 11 nucleotides line up with TRBD1. V was pared by 4 bases and J by 6 bases, with 1 base of the junction left unmatched. The CDR3 has 13 residues. CDR1 and CDR2 (germline): MDHEN, SYDVKM.

This sequence joins TRBV11-2 and TRBJ2-7, with D unclear. This CDR3 has 14 residues. The germline V gene has CDR1 SGHAT and CDR2 FQNNGV. Trimming took 7 bases from V and 3 from J, leaving 16 bases between them. CDR3 in amino acids: CASTNLPHSYEQYF. CDR3 in DNA: TGTGCCAGCACTAATCTCCCGCATAGCTACGAGCAGTACTTC.

This clone was seen a single time. The chain uses TRBV11-3 and TRBJ2-3, with D uncertain. Germline loops: CDR1 SGHNT, CDR2 YENEEA. The CDR3 is 13 amino acids. V shed 1 base and J shed 10 bases, with 12 bases lying between them. The CDR3 region is CASSLGLQMAQYF. DNA for the CDR3: TGTGCCAGCAGCTTAGGTCTCCAGATGGCGCAGTATTTT.

This clone was counted between two and nine times. The chain couples TRBV9 to TRBJ2-2; D remains unclear. The CDR3 sequence is 14 residues long. Germline-derived CDR1 and CDR2 are SGDLS and YYNGEE. V gave up 0 bases and J gave up 1 base, with 4 bases separating them. The CDR3 region has the DNA TGTGCCAGCAGCGTAGCTTTGAACACCGGGGAGCTGTTTTTT. Translation: CASSVALNTGELFF.

This chain uses TRBV29-1 with TRBJ2-4; tentatively, D is TRBD2 (6 bases). V lost 0 bases and J lost 8, with 14 bases in between. The CDR3 runs to 14 residues. CDR1 SQVTM and CDR2 ANQGSEA come from the germline V gene. As DNA, the CDR3 is TGCAGCGTTGAAGAAGGGAGGTTTGGGGACATTCAGTACTTC. Its protein is CSVEEGRFGDIQYF.

This clone showed up just a few times. The chain joins TRBV2 to TRBJ2-3, with 13 bases matching TRBD2. The germline gives CDR1 SNHLY, CDR2 FYNNEI. The CDR3 runs to 15 residues. After removal of 6 bases from V and 4 bases from J, the junction contained 4 bases not matched to a gene. This CDR3 reads CASRGLAGVADTQYF. CDR3 sequence (DNA): TGTGCCAGCAGAGGACTAGCGGGAGTTGCAGATACGCAGTATTTT.

This chain links TRBV9 with TRBJ2-7; 14 bases match TRBD2. The ends lost 2 bases at V and 5 bases at J; junction bases unmatched: 3. CDR3 length equals 15 residues. The germline gives CDR1 SGDLS, CDR2 YYNGEE. DNA of the CDR3: TGTGCCAGCAGCGTGGGGACTAGCGGGAGACACGAGCAGTACTTC. Translation: CASSVGTSGRHEQYF.

For the CDR3, the DNA is TGTGCCAGCCGAATCCCCCCTTTAACGACTCTTTCGGGACAGGGGATTCTCGAGCAGTACTTC. Translated: CASRIPPLTTLSGQGILEQYF. This rearrangement joins TRBV27 to TRBJ2-7, with 10 bases lining up with TRBD1. Germline CDR1 reads MNHEY; CDR2 reads SMNVEV (reference sequence). The CDR3 has 21 residues. Trimming cost V 8 bases and J 6 bases; bases outside gene matches: 31.

The chain carries TRBV11-1 and TRBJ2-7, with no clear D. CDR1 is SGHAT, CDR2 FQDESV, per germline (reference sequence). Trimming shortened V by 5 bases and J by 2 bases, and 10 bases separated the two germline ends. The CDR3 contains 13 residues. Here the CDR3 reads CASSPWATYEQYF. The DNA for the CDR3 is TGTGCCAGCAGCCCCTGGGCAACCTACGAGCAGTACTTC.

This clone was observed a handful of times. This sequence joins TRBV28 and TRBJ1-5, with D possibly TRBD1 on 6 matching bases. Germline CDR1 reads MDHEN; CDR2 reads SYDVKM. CDR3 length: 13 amino acids. Trimming stripped 6 bases from V and 4 bases from J, with 10 bases between. DNA of the CDR3: TGTGCCAGCAGCCGAGGGACAAATCAGCCCCAGCATTTT. Translating gives CASSRGTNQPQHF.

The rearrangement links TRBV30 to TRBJ1-2; D might be TRBD1 (5 bases). This CDR3 has 11 residues. V was pared by 3 bases and J by 7 bases, with 9 bases between. Germline assignment: CDR1 GTSNPN and CDR2 SVGIG (reference sequence). The CDR3 here is CAWSREGGYTF. The CDR3, as DNA: TGTGCCTGGAGCAGGGAAGGTGGCTACACCTTC.

The sample holds a few counts of this clone. V usage is TRBV9 and J usage is TRBJ2-6; 9 bases map to TRBD1. The trim removed 0 bases at V and 0 bases at J, leaving 4 bases unmatched. The CDR3 length is 18 residues. The germline gives CDR1 SGDLS, CDR2 YYNGEE. The DNA for the CDR3 is TGTGCCAGCAGCGTAGGGGGACAGGGTCTCTCTGGGGCCAACGTCCTGACTTTC. Translating gives CASSVGGQGLSGANVLTF.

The V call is TRBV9, the J call TRBJ2-1; D unclear. This CDR3 comprises 11 residues. Germline CDR1 reads SGDLS; CDR2 reads YYNGEE. The V end lost 4 bases, the J end lost 9 bases, and 8 bases lay between the germline ends. CDR3: CASSTRSEQFF. The DNA of the CDR3 is TGTGCCAGCAGCACCAGGAGTGAGCAGTTCTTC.

CDR3: CAWSEGQRPRVIGNEQFF. CDR3 DNA sequence: TGTGCCTGGAGCGAGGGACAGCGACCTAGGGTAATAGGCAATGAGCAGTTCTTC. The chain has TRBV30 and TRBJ2-1; 7 nucleotides line up with TRBD1. The germline V gene has CDR1 GTSNPN and CDR2 SVGIG (reference sequence). J lost 6 bases, V lost 3 bases, and 20 bases had no gene match. This CDR3 is built from 18 residues.

The chain couples TRBV5-1 to TRBJ2-7; D is undetermined. V was clipped by 0 bases and J by 2 bases, with 3 bases between them. This CDR3 comprises 12 residues. CDR1 is SGHRS and CDR2 is YFSETQ in the germline V gene. This CDR3 reads CASSLGTYEQYF. As DNA, the CDR3 is TGCGCCAGCAGCTTGGGGACCTACGAGCAGTACTTC.

The chain combines TRBV19 with TRBJ2-1; D remains unclear. The CDR3 is 11 amino acids. Germline V gene lookup returns CDR1 LNHDA and CDR2 SQIVND (reference sequence). The ends were cut back, 3 bases at V and 10 bases at J, with 7 bases in the middle. The CDR3 DNA follows: TGTGCCAGTAGTATCTCCAGGGAGCAGTTCTTC. Protein sequence: CASSISREQFF.

This clone was seen more than once but under ten times. The chain is built from TRBV2 and TRBJ1-2, with unresolved D. Trimming took off 6 bases at V and 4 bases at J, with 18 bases between the two ends. Germline assignment: CDR1 SNHLY and CDR2 FYNNEI. CDR3 size: 15 residues. The CDR3 DNA reads TGTGCCAGCAGGGAAAGGTGGCTCAGCAGCTATGGCTACACCTTC. Residues: CASRERWLSSYGYTF.

The V gene is TRBV5-1, the J gene TRBJ2-1, with a weak D call TRBD1 (5 bases). V was trimmed by 0 bases and J by 8 bases, leaving 12 bases between them. CDR3 size: 14 residues. Germline loops: CDR1 SGHRS, CDR2 YFSETQ. The CDR3 DNA is TGCGCCAGCAGCTTGGAGGTTCAGGGCTATGAGCAGTTCTTC. It translates to CASSLEVQGYEQFF.